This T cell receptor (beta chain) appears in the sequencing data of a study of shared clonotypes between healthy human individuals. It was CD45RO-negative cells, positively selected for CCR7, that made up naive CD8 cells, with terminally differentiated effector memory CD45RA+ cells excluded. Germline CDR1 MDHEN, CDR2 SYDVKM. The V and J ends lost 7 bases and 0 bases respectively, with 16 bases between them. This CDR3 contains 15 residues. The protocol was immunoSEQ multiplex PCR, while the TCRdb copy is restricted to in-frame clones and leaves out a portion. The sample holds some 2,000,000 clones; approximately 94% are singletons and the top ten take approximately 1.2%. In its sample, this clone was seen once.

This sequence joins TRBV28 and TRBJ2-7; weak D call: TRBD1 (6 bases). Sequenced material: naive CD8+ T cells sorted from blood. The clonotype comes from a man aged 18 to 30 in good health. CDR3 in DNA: TGTGCCAGCACCATCACCGGGACAAGCTCCTACGAGCAGTACTTC. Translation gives CASTITGTSSYEQYF.